The 26 T cell receptor beta chains below come from one sample, sequenced in a study of blood T cell repertoires in COVID-19 (TCRdb year 2020). Library generation was performed with the immunoSEQ multiplex PCR assay. In its TCRdb copy, this immuneACCESS table keeps in-frame sequences only and misses some clones. Where compared with another copy, unresolved V genes explain less than half of these, and the others have no known cause. The sample has some 300,000 clones on record, around 90% of them singletons. The ten largest make up around 5.8% of the sample. The sample comprised peripheral blood. These receptor sequences come from a woman aged 50 to 65 with COVID-19, enrolled during active disease.

The chain joins TRBV9 to TRBJ1-1; D unclear. The CDR3 loop spans 14 amino acids. Germline CDR1 and CDR2: SGDLS and YYNGEE. Trimming cost V 2 bases and J 11 bases, with 19 bases left between them. The CDR3 DNA sequence: TGTGCCAGCAGCGTGCCCCGGGAGGGAGGGCTCGCTTTCTTT. Translated, it gives CASSVPREGGLAFF. The variable domain in full, completed from reference TRBV9 and TRBJ1-1, reads DSGVTQTPKHLITATGQRVTLRCSPRSGDLSVYWYQQSLDQGLQFLIQYYNGEERAKGNILERFSAQQFPDLHSELNLSSLELGDSALYFCASSVPREGGLAFFGQGTRLTVV.

The CDR3 region is CASSGWTNTYSNQPQHF. In nucleotides, the CDR3 is TGTGCCAGCAGTGGCTGGACAAATACGTATAGCAATCAGCCCCAGCATTTT. The J gene is TRBJ1-5, the V gene TRBV6-1; maybe TRBD1 (5 bases). Germline V lookup: CDR1 MNHNS, CDR2 SASEGT. This CDR3 spans 17 amino acids. The ends were cut back, 4 bases at V and 0 bases at J, with 16 bases in the middle.

The chain uses TRBV28 and TRBJ2-6, with D perhaps matching TRBD2 (5 bases). This CDR3 comprises 14 residues. The V gene lost 7 bases and the J gene lost 0 bases, with 7 bases spanning the gap. CDR1 is MDHEN, CDR2 SYDVKM, per germline. The CDR3 DNA reads as TGTGCCAGCATGACTATCTCTGGGGCCAACGTCCTGACTTTC. Encoded protein: CASMTISGANVLTF.

The V call is TRBV7-8, the J call TRBJ2-6, with D possibly TRBD1 on 6 matching bases. The CDR3 consists of 15 residues. The V end lost 3 bases, the J end lost 4 bases, and 10 bases lay between the germline ends. CDR1 is SGHVS, CDR2 FQNEAQ, per germline. CDR3 protein: CASSFTGTGANVLTF. The CDR3 DNA follows: TGTGCCAGCAGCTTTACAGGGACCGGGGCCAACGTCCTGACTTTC.

This rearrangement joins TRBV6-5 to TRBJ1-5; no clear D gene. This CDR3 comprises 15 residues. Germline-derived CDR1 and CDR2 are MNHEY and SVGAGI. With 0 bases removed from V and 1 base from J, the gap between germline ends came to 7 bases. The CDR3, as DNA: TGTGCCAGCAGTTACTCGATGAGGAGCAATCAGCCCCAGCATTTT. It specifies CASSYSMRSNQPQHF.

The V call is TRBV5-5, the J call TRBJ2-5; 9 bases agree with TRBD2. The CDR3 totals 16 residues. Trimming cost V 2 bases and J 5 bases; bases outside gene matches: 10. Germline CDR1 reads SGHKS; CDR2 reads YYEKEE (reference sequence). The CDR3: CASSLFSGRIGETQYF. In DNA, the CDR3 is TGTGCCAGCAGCTTATTCAGCGGGAGGATAGGGGAGACCCAGTACTTC. The whole variable domain, filled in from reference TRBV5-5 and TRBJ2-5, reads DAGVTQSPTHLIKTRGQQVTLRCSPISGHKSVSWYQQVLGQGPQFIFQYYEKEERGRGNFPDRFSARQFPNYSSELNVNALLLGDSALYLCASSLFSGRIGETQYFGPGTRLLVL.

This chain links TRBV19 with TRBJ2-3; maybe TRBD1 (5 bases). From germline, CDR1 is LNHDA and CDR2 SQIVND (reference sequence). V was cut by 3 bases and J by 3 bases, with 10 bases left in between. CDR3 size: 14 residues. CDR3 coding DNA: TGTGCCAGTAGTATTCGCAGGGAAACAGATACGCAGTATTTT. It codes for CASSIRRETDTQYF.

Comments on this clone: At one boundary the junction diverges from the germline segment, which might be a read error. This chain links TRBV6-2 or TRBV6-3 with TRBJ2-7; TRBD2 matches at 13 bases. The CDR3 is 15 residues long. Germline V gene sequence: CDR1 MNHEY, CDR2 SVGEGT. CDR3 sequence: CASTYRTSGSYEQYF. CDR3 nucleotide sequence: TGTGCCAGCACTTACCGGACTAGCGGGAGCTACGAGCAGTACTTC.

The chain has TRBV19 and TRBJ2-1, with 15 nucleotides matching TRBD2. V was clipped by 4 bases and J by 4 bases; unmatched bases: 5. Germline loops: CDR1 LNHDA, CDR2 SQIVND (reference sequence). The CDR3 has 17 amino acids. For the CDR3, the DNA is TGTGCCAGTAGTAGGGGGACTAGCGGGAGGCTTTACAATGAGCAGTTCTTC. This gives the protein CASSRGTSGRLYNEQFF. The full variable domain, rest sourced from reference TRBV19 and TRBJ2-1, is DGGITQSPKYLFRKEGQNVTLSCEQNLNHDAMYWYRQDPGQGLRLIYYSQIVNDFQKGDIAEGYSVSREKKESFPLTVTSAQKNPTAFYLCASSRGTSGRLYNEQFFGPGTRLTVL.

V gene TRBV24-1 combines with J gene TRBJ2-6; unclear D gene. Trimming took 5 bases from V and 0 from J, leaving 10 bases between them. Per germline, CDR1 KGHDR and CDR2 SFDVKD. This CDR3 spans 16 amino acids. The CDR3 loop is CATSGLEYSGANVLTF. CDR3 in DNA: TGTGCCACCAGTGGCCTCGAGTACTCTGGGGCCAACGTCCTGACTTTC.

The chain employs TRBV13 and TRBJ1-2, with 9 bases that match TRBD1. Germline CDR1 and CDR2: PRHDT and FYEKMQ (reference sequence). The CDR3 totals 13 residues. The V gene end was trimmed by 2 bases and the J gene end by 11 bases; junction bases not matched to a gene: 6. CDR3 region: CASSLPGQGIYTF. Here the CDR3 DNA reads TGTGCCAGCAGCTTACCGGGACAGGGAATTTACACCTTC.

The CDR3 sequence: CSVEARLMYNEQFF. CDR3 coding DNA: TGCAGCGTTGAAGCCCGACTCATGTACAATGAGCAGTTCTTC. The chain combines TRBV29-1 with TRBJ2-1, with D uncertain. V was clipped by 1 base and J by 4 bases, with 11 bases between them. CDR1 and CDR2 from the germline V gene are SQVTM and ANQGSEA. The CDR3 spans 14 residues.

This chain connects TRBV7-2 to TRBJ2-5, with a tentative D call TRBD1 (5 bases). V lost 1 base and J 4 bases, leaving 13 bases between the germline ends. The CDR3 length is 15 residues. The germline CDR1 and CDR2 sequences are SGHTA and FQGNSA. The CDR3 DNA is TGTGCCAGCAGCTTAGACAGGCGGCTCCCAGAGACCCAGTACTTC. This sequence encodes CASSLDRRLPETQYF.

The V and J genes are TRBV19 and TRBJ2-1; 7 bases are a match to TRBD1. The CDR3 totals 16 residues. The junction had 14 bases not matched to a gene; V was cut back by 3 bases and J by 9 bases. Germline CDR1 and CDR2: LNHDA and SQIVND (reference sequence). Here the CDR3 DNA reads TGTGCCAGTAGTATGACAGGGCCCCCCGCGAGCTGTGAGCAGTTCTTC. Residues: CASSMTGPPASCEQFF.

The gene calls are TRBV15 and TRBJ1-1; D is ambiguous. The CDR3 sequence is 14 residues long. Per the germline V gene, CDR1 is LNHNV and CDR2 is YYDKDF (reference sequence). V lost 0 bases and J lost 7, with 12 bases in between. This chain's CDR3 is CATSRDARGDEAFF. The CDR3 DNA follows: TGTGCCACCAGCAGAGATGCGCGGGGAGATGAAGCTTTCTTT.

The rearrangement joins TRBV5-1 to TRBJ1-3, with D unresolved. Germline V CDR1 and CDR2: SGHRS, YFSETQ. Trimming left V 4 bases short and J 3 bases short, with 14 bases between. CDR3 length: 15 amino acids. DNA for the CDR3: TGCGCCAGCAGCCCCGGCGGGGTGGGTGGAAACACCATATATTTT. It yields the protein CASSPGGVGGNTIYF.

The chain recombines TRBV9 with TRBJ2-1; 13 positions agree with TRBD2. The CDR3 totals 17 residues. Unmatched junction bases numbered 11, after V lost 4 bases and J lost 7 bases. Germline values: CDR1 SGDLS, CDR2 YYNGEE. CDR3 loop: CASSLRTSGRVENEQFF. The CDR3 DNA sequence: TGTGCCAGCAGCCTGAGGACTAGCGGGAGAGTAGAAAATGAGCAGTTCTTC.

The V and J genes are TRBV11-3 and TRBJ2-5; weak D call: TRBD1 (6 bases). The germline gives CDR1 SGHNT, CDR2 YENEEA. V dropped 4 bases and J dropped 5 bases, with 14 bases sitting between them. The CDR3 covers 14 residues. This chain's CDR3 is CASSSLEGGETQYF. The CDR3 bases are TGTGCCAGCAGCTCACTAGAAGGGGGTGAGACCCAGTACTTC. The variable domain in full, completed from reference TRBV11-3 and TRBJ2-5, reads EAGVVQSPRYKIIEKKQPVAFWCNPISGHNTLYWYLQNLGQGPELLIRYENEEAVDDSQLPKDRFSAERLKGVDSTLKIQPAELGDSAVYLCASSSLEGGETQYFGPGTRLLVL.

About this clone: Distinct nucleotide sequences in the sample also encode this CDR3. This rearrangement joins TRBV5-1 to TRBJ1-5, with a possible D match to TRBD1 (6 bases). Between the trimmed V and J ends, which lost 0 bases and 6 bases, there was a span of 7 bases. The CDR3 contains 13 residues. CDR1 and CDR2 from the germline V gene are SGHRS and YFSETQ. The CDR3 DNA reads as TGCGCCAGCAGCTTGGAAGGGGGTCAGCCCCAGCATTTT. Translated, it gives CASSLEGGQPQHF.

The chain couples TRBV9 to TRBJ1-6; 9 bases align to TRBD1. V shed 3 bases and J 7 bases; nucleotides not matched to a gene: 8. CDR3 size: 16 residues. Germline lookup yields CDR1 SGDLS and CDR2 YYNGEE. The DNA for the CDR3 is TGTGCCAGCAGCGACGGACAGGGGATGGGGAATTCACCCCTCCACTTT. This encodes CASSDGQGMGNSPLHF.

V gene TRBV5-1 combines with J gene TRBJ1-4; D unresolved. CDR1 SGHRS and CDR2 YFSETQ come from the germline V gene. The CDR3 covers 15 residues. V lost 0 bases and J lost 0, with 6 bases in between. The CDR3 sequence: CASSLGLATNEKLFF. In nucleotides, the CDR3 is TGCGCCAGCAGCTTGGGTCTTGCAACTAATGAAAAACTGTTTTTT.

The gene calls are TRBV13 and TRBJ2-7; 7 positions agree with TRBD2. Trimming took 0 bases from V and 3 from J; bases not matched to a gene: 5. This CDR3 spans 15 amino acids. Germline loops: CDR1 PRHDT, CDR2 FYEKMQ (reference sequence). The DNA of the CDR3 is TGTGCCAGCAGCTTAGGTCGGCTAGCGGACTACGAGCAGTACTTC. This gives the protein CASSLGRLADYEQYF. The full variable domain, rest sourced from reference TRBV13 and TRBJ2-7, is AAGVIQSPRHLIKEKRETATLKCYPIPRHDTVYWYQQGPGQDPQFLISFYEKMQSDKGSIPDRFSAQQFSDYHSELNMSSLELGDSALYFCASSLGRLADYEQYFGPGTRLTVT.

This chain uses TRBV9 with TRBJ2-5; 9 nucleotides match TRBD2. J gave up 6 bases and V 3 bases, and 9 bases lay outside the gene matches. CDR1 and CDR2 (germline): SGDLS, YYNGEE. The CDR3 is 15 residues long. The CDR3 sequence is CASSGGRREGQTQYF. The CDR3 nucleotides are TGTGCCAGCAGCGGCGGACGGCGGGAGGGGCAGACCCAGTACTTC. Drawing the rest from reference TRBV9 and TRBJ2-5, the complete variable domain is DSGVTQTPKHLITATGQRVTLRCSPRSGDLSVYWYQQSLDQGLQFLIQYYNGEERAKGNILERFSAQQFPDLHSELNLSSLELGDSALYFCASSGGRREGQTQYFGPGTRLLVL.

The chain has TRBV5-1 and TRBJ2-5, with a weak D call TRBD1 (5 bases). Germline V gene data show CDR1 as SGHRS and CDR2 as YFSETQ. The CDR3 consists of 16 residues. V shed 3 bases and J shed 1 base, with 16 bases lying between them. CDR3 in amino acids: CASSWSPGRGQETQYF. CDR3 in DNA: TGCGCCAGCAGCTGGAGCCCCGGTAGGGGCCAAGAGACCCAGTACTTC.

This chain links TRBV6-5 with TRBJ1-3, with TRBD1 identical over 7 bases. The CDR3 runs 16 residues. V dropped 2 bases and J dropped 0; count of bases not matched to a gene: 4. Looked up from germline, CDR1 is MNHEY and CDR2 is SVGAGI. CDR3: CASSYGDSFSGNTIYF. The DNA of the CDR3 is TGTGCCAGCAGTTACGGGGACAGCTTCTCTGGAAACACCATATATTTT.

In nucleotides, the CDR3 is TGTGCCAGCTCACCACTGGTGGGAGGTCTCTCTGGGGCCAACGTCCTGACTTTC. Translated: CASSPLVGGLSGANVLTF. This sequence joins TRBV18 and TRBJ2-6; tentative D call: TRBD2 (6 bases). The V end was cut by 1 base, the J end by 0 bases, with 13 bases between. Germline V gene sequence: CDR1 KGHSH, CDR2 LQKENI. This CDR3 comprises 18 residues.